This entry concerns a single T cell receptor (beta chain). These data come from a study of OX40 agonist ivuxolimab in advanced cancers. TCRdb's copy holds only in-frame clones and misses some; the assay was immunoSEQ multiplex PCR. The sample has some 130,000 clones, 85% to 95% seen once. This receptor was obtained from an adult with an advanced solid tumor such as melanoma, head and neck, liver or kidney cancer. The sequenced sample was CD4+ or CD8+ T cells sorted from blood, obtained in a trial of the OX40 agonist ivuxolimab.

Here the CDR3 DNA reads TGTGCCAGCAGCTTCAGGGGGAACACTGAAGCTTTCTTT. Its translation is CASSFRGNTEAFF. The chain is built from TRBV5-4 and TRBJ1-1; D may be TRBD1 (6 bases). CDR3 length: 13 residues. Trimming cost V 2 bases and J 1 base, with 6 bases left between them. Germline V gives CDR1 SGHNT, CDR2 YYREEE (reference sequence).